This T cell receptor beta chain emerged from a study of T cell repertoires in ileal Crohn's disease. About the study: Operated complications were stricturing disease (roughly 61%) and penetrating disease (about 39%).

Produced via immunoSEQ multiplex PCR; TCRdb's table is partial and in-frame only. The sample has a few thousand clones; about 81% are singletons. V was shortened by 2 bases and J by 6 bases, with 16 bases between the two germline ends. Germline-derived CDR1 and CDR2 are SGHVS and FQNEAQ. CDR3 length: 15 residues. Worth noting for this clone: No antigen is known for it. Other nucleotide sequences in the sample specify the same CDR3.

Study results and limitations: High-frequency clones were more common in sorted CD8 than CD4 cells. Clonal expansions were more frequent in active smokers than non-smokers at surgery.

The sequencing sample was made of ileal tissue. The clonotype originates from an adult with Crohn's disease. J is TRBJ2-5 and V is TRBV7-8, with a possible D match to TRBD2 (6 bases). CDR3 coding DNA: TGTGCCAGCAGCTTAAGGGATAGGGGAGGAAAGACCCAGTACTTC. Amino acids: CASSLRDRGGKTQYF.